Listed below are T cell receptor beta chains from one sample, sequenced in a study of blood T cell repertoires in COVID-19. Assay: immunoSEQ multiplex PCR; the TCRdb copy retains only in-frame clones and omits some. The sample lists approximately 90,000 clones, about 90% occurring once. The source material was peripheral blood. The receptor set was obtained from a human donor with acute or convalescent COVID-19. The donor label of this sample is uncertain. Each CDR3 is given with its conserved first and last residue. Fields, in order: clone size, D gene, J gene, V gene, CDR3 DNA, CDR3 protein. A D gene is named only where the DNA matches it firmly. Size values are once, few and many counts, or a class for expanded clones, and some rows have none.

clone size: .; D gene: TRBD1; J gene: TRBJ2-2; V gene: TRBV2; CDR3 DNA: TGTGCCAGCAGCCGACAGGGGGGGTTAGTCGGGGAGCTGTTTTTT; CDR3 protein: CASSRQGGLVGELFF
clone size: .; D gene: TRBD1; J gene: TRBJ1-2; V gene: TRBV5-6; CDR3 DNA: TGTGCCAGCAGCTTGGCCTCCCAGGGACAGATATATGGCTACACCTTC; CDR3 protein: CASSLASQGQIYGYTF
clone size: .; D gene: .; J gene: TRBJ2-1; V gene: TRBV7-8; CDR3 DNA: TGTGCCAGCAGTACGAGTGATGAGCAGTTCTTC; CDR3 protein: CASSTSDEQFF
clone size: .; D gene: TRBD2; J gene: TRBJ2-1; V gene: TRBV2; CDR3 DNA: TGTGCCAGCAGTGATCCCTTACTAGCGGGCATGAACAATGAGCAGTTCTTC; CDR3 protein: CASSDPLLAGMNNEQFF
clone size: .; D gene: .; J gene: TRBJ1-1; V gene: TRBV7-9; CDR3 DNA: TGTGCCAGCAGCTTAAGTGGGCCTGAAGCTTTCTTT; CDR3 protein: CASSLSGPEAFF
clone size: .; D gene: TRBD2; J gene: TRBJ2-3; V gene: TRBV19; CDR3 DNA: TGTGCCAGTAAACTAGCGGGGGGGGAAGATACGCAGTATTTT; CDR3 protein: CASKLAGGEDTQYF
clone size: .; D gene: TRBD2; J gene: TRBJ2-1; V gene: TRBV5-1; CDR3 DNA: TGCGCCAGCAGCTATCTGAGACTAGCGGGGATCGAAGATGAGCAGTTCTTC; CDR3 protein: CASSYLRLAGIEDEQFF
clone size: few; D gene: TRBD1; J gene: TRBJ2-7; V gene: TRBV19; CDR3 DNA: TGTGCCAGTACCCCCGGACAGGGACGATACGAGCAGTACTTC; CDR3 protein: CASTPGQGRYEQYF
clone size: .; D gene: TRBD1; J gene: TRBJ1-2; V gene: TRBV20-1; CDR3 DNA: TGCAGTGCTAGTCGCGGCGGACAGGGCGGGTATGGCTACACCTTC; CDR3 protein: CSASRGGQGGYGYTF
clone size: .; D gene: TRBD1; J gene: TRBJ1-1; V gene: TRBV6-5; CDR3 DNA: TGTGCCAGCGGCAGGGGGCCTGAAGCTTTCTTT; CDR3 protein: CASGRGPEAFF
clone size: .; D gene: TRBD1; J gene: TRBJ2-7; V gene: TRBV20-1; CDR3 DNA: TGCAGTGCACGGACAGGGTACGAGCAGTACTTC; CDR3 protein: CSARTGYEQYF
clone size: .; D gene: .; J gene: TRBJ1-1; V gene: TRBV7-2; CDR3 DNA: TGTGCCAGCAGCTTAGTGGAGGGCCGGAACACTGAAGCTTTCTTT; CDR3 protein: CASSLVEGRNTEAFF
clone size: .; D gene: .; J gene: TRBJ1-4; V gene: TRBV6-1; CDR3 DNA: TGTGCCAGCAGTGAATACGGGGACACTCGGTATGAAAAACTGTTTTTT; CDR3 protein: CASSEYGDTRYEKLFF
clone size: .; D gene: TRBD2; J gene: TRBJ2-5; V gene: TRBV11-2; CDR3 DNA: TGTGCCAGCAGCTCAAAGGCCGGGGGACTAGCACGCGAGACCCAGTACTTC; CDR3 protein: CASSSKAGGLARETQYF
clone size: few; D gene: .; J gene: TRBJ2-3; V gene: TRBV6-2/TRBV6-3; CDR3 DNA: TGTGCCAGCAGTTACCCTCAGTGGGGCAAGGGCACAGATACGCAGTATTTT; CDR3 protein: CASSYPQWGKGTDTQYF
clone size: .; D gene: TRBD1; J gene: TRBJ1-1; V gene: TRBV14; CDR3 DNA: TGTGCCAGCAGCCAGAGAGGGGGCAGGGGAGCTTTCTTT; CDR3 protein: CASSQRGGRGAFF
clone size: .; D gene: TRBD1; J gene: TRBJ1-2; V gene: TRBV6-6; CDR3 DNA: TGTGCCAGCAGCCCGGACAGGGTCTATGGCTACACCTTC; CDR3 protein: CASSPDRVYGYTF
clone size: once; D gene: TRBD1; J gene: TRBJ1-6; V gene: TRBV5-1; CDR3 DNA: TGCGCCAGCAGCTTCGGGGGGACAGGGGGCGCCGATTCACCCCTCCACTTT; CDR3 protein: CASSFGGTGGADSPLHF
clone size: .; D gene: .; J gene: TRBJ1-2; V gene: TRBV29-1; CDR3 DNA: TGCAGCGGAACCGGAGGGGGGGACGATCTTGGACGAGGCTACACCTTC; CDR3 protein: CSGTGGGDDLGRGYTF
clone size: .; D gene: .; J gene: TRBJ1-5; V gene: TRBV7-9; CDR3 DNA: TGTGCCAGCAGCGACGAGGGCAATCAGCCCCAGCATTTT; CDR3 protein: CASSDEGNQPQHF
clone size: .; D gene: TRBD1; J gene: TRBJ2-5; V gene: TRBV9; CDR3 DNA: TGTGCCAGCAGCCCCCAAGGGGGCAGGGCCAAGGAGACCCAGTACTTC; CDR3 protein: CASSPQGGRAKETQYF
clone size: .; D gene: .; J gene: TRBJ1-2; V gene: TRBV18; CDR3 DNA: TGTGCCAGCTCACCGACAGAAACCTATGGCTACACCTTC; CDR3 protein: CASSPTETYGYTF
clone size: few; D gene: TRBD1; J gene: TRBJ1-2; V gene: TRBV6-5; CDR3 DNA: TGTGCCAGCAGACCGAGGACAGGCCGGGACTATGGCTACACCTTC; CDR3 protein: CASRPRTGRDYGYTF
clone size: .; D gene: .; J gene: TRBJ2-7; V gene: TRBV9; CDR3 DNA: TGTGCCAGCAGCGTAGGCTCACTACTCTCCTACGAGCAGTACTTC; CDR3 protein: CASSVGSLLSYEQYF